These 10 T cell receptor beta chains share one sample of origin, sequenced in a study of CD8 T cells in Susac syndrome. The RNA, 0.5 to 1 ug, was put through reverse transcription using random hexamers. TCRdb re-called the immunoSEQ multiplex PCR reads through MiXCR, storing one row per CDR3 protein. The repertoire has around 130,000 distinct CDR3 sequences, around 95% of them found once; the top ten carry around 0.12%. Sequencing input: CD4+ T cells from PBMCs. Receptors were obtained from a human donor with multiple sclerosis.

The gene calls are TRBV7-9 and TRBJ2-7; 7 nucleotides align to TRBD2. Germline V gene lookup returns CDR1 SEHNR and CDR2 FQNEAQ (reference sequence). The CDR3 is made up of 15 amino acids. The V segment lost 0 bases and the J segment 6 bases; nucleotides outside the gene matches: 8. DNA for the CDR3: TGTGCCAGCAGCTTAGCCCCAGCGGGGCTCTCCGAGCAGTACTTC. Encoded protein: CASSLAPAGLSEQYF. Full variable domain (outside the CDR3, taken from reference TRBV7-9 and TRBJ2-7): DTGVSQNPRHKITKRGQNVTFRCDPISEHNRLYWYRQTLGQGPEFLTYFQNEAQLEKSRLLSDRFSAERPKGSFSTLEIQRTEQGDSAMYLCASSLAPAGLSEQYFGPGTRLTVT.

DNA for the CDR3: TGTGCCACCAGCAGAGTGGGACGAACAGATACGCAGTATTTT. This translates into CATSRVGRTDTQYF. This rearrangement joins TRBV15 to TRBJ2-3, with D possibly called TRBD1 or TRBD2 (5 bases each). V was pared by 1 base and J by 3 bases, with 8 bases between. This CDR3 region has 14 residues. Germline-derived CDR1 and CDR2 are LNHNV and YYDKDF (reference sequence). The full variable domain, in which reference TRBV15 and TRBJ2-3 provide the parts outside the CDR3, is DAMVIQNPRYQVTQFGKPVTLSCSQTLNHNVMYWYQQKSSQAPKLLFHYYDKDFNNEADTPDNFQSRRPNTSFCFLDIRSPGLGDTAMYLCATSRVGRTDTQYFGPGTRLTVL.

The chain couples TRBV19 to TRBJ2-1; the match to TRBD2 covers 9 bases. Losses at the gene ends were 1 base for V and 3 bases for J; bases not matched to a gene: 4. The CDR3 runs 16 residues. Germline V CDR1 and CDR2: LNHDA, SQIVND (reference sequence). CDR3 protein: CASSIAVAGDYNEQFF. In DNA, the CDR3 is TGTGCCAGTAGTATAGCTGTAGCGGGAGACTACAATGAGCAGTTCTTC.

The V call is TRBV29-1, the J call TRBJ2-5; 13 bases agree with TRBD2. J was trimmed by 5 bases and V by 5 bases; bases with no gene match: 8. Germline V CDR1 and CDR2: SQVTM, ANQGSEA. The CDR3 has 15 amino acids. In nucleotides, the CDR3 is TGCAGCGTTTTAGGACTAGCGGGAGTAGGGGAGACCCAGTACTTC. This gives the protein CSVLGLAGVGETQYF.

This chain's CDR3 is CASSGEREITYEQYF. The CDR3 DNA sequence: TGTGCCAGCAGCGGCGAGCGCGAAATAACCTACGAGCAGTACTTC. The genes are TRBV2 and TRBJ2-7, with D uncertain. Trimming removed 6 bases at V and 2 bases at J, with 17 bases between. Germline-derived CDR1 and CDR2 are SNHLY and FYNNEI. CDR3 length: 15 residues.

The chain joins TRBV5-1 to TRBJ2-5; 7 nucleotides agree with TRBD1. Germline V gene data show CDR1 as SGHRS and CDR2 as YFSETQ. V was pared by 10 bases and J by 5 bases, with 23 bases of the junction left unmatched. The CDR3 loop spans 17 amino acids. The CDR3 protein is CAYHISTGLTKGETQYF. Written as DNA, the CDR3 is TGCGCCTACCATATCTCGACAGGGTTGACAAAAGGGGAGACCCAGTACTTC. Full variable domain (outside the CDR3, taken from reference TRBV5-1 and TRBJ2-5): KAGVTQTPRYLIKTRGQQVTLSCSPISGHRSVSWYQQTPGQGLQFLFEYFSETQRNKGNFPGRFSGRQFSNSRSEMNVSTLELGDSALYLCAYHISTGLTKGETQYFGPGTRLLVL.

The chain couples TRBV7-3 to TRBJ2-7; 9 nucleotides match TRBD1. Germline loops: CDR1 SGHTA, CDR2 FQGTGA. With 5 bases clipped from V and 4 bases from J, the junction kept 9 bases outside the gene matches. The CDR3 spans 15 residues. CDR3 in DNA: TGTGCCAGCAGCCCCGAGCCCGGACAGGGGTACGAGCAGTACTTC. Translation: CASSPEPGQGYEQYF.

This rearrangement joins TRBV12-3 or TRBV12-4 to TRBJ1-2; 7 positions agree with TRBD1. J was trimmed by 5 bases and V by 2 bases; bases with no gene match: 8. This CDR3 spans 15 amino acids. CDR3 coding DNA: TGTGCCAGCAGTTTAACGCGACAGGGAGTTTATGGCTACACCTTC. Its translation: CASSLTRQGVYGYTF.

J is TRBJ2-7 and V is TRBV19; D not certain. V gave up 7 bases and J gave up 1 base, with 11 bases separating them. The CDR3 has 13 amino acids. CDR1 is LNHDA, CDR2 SQIVND, per germline (reference sequence). The CDR3 loop is CASTNVGSYEQYF. The CDR3 DNA reads as TGTGCCAGTACTAATGTAGGTTCCTACGAGCAGTACTTC.

V is TRBV7-9 and J is TRBJ1-6; the match to TRBD1 covers 8 bases. J lost 3 bases, V lost 5 bases, and 6 bases had no gene match. The CDR3 is 16 residues long. Germline V gives CDR1 SEHNR, CDR2 FQNEAQ (reference sequence). CDR3 in DNA: TGTGCCAGCAGCGCAGGACAGGGTTTCTATAATTCACCCCTCCACTTT. Residues: CASSAGQGFYNSPLHF.